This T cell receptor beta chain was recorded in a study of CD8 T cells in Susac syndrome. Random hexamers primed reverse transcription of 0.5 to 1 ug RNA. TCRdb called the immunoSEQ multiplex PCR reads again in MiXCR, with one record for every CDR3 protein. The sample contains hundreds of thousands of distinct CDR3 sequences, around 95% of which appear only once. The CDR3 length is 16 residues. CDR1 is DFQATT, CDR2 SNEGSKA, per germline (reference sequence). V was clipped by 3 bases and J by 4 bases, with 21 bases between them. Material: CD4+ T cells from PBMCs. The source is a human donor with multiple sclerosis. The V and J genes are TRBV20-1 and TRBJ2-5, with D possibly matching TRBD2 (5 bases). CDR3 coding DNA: TGCAGTGCTAGTGAACCAGAGGGCGTCATGGGAGAGACCCAGTACTTC. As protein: CSASEPEGVMGETQYF.